The rows below give T cell receptor beta chains drawn from one sample of a study of yellow fever vaccine responses in identical twins. TCRdb passed the RT-PCR reads through MiXCR, listing each CDR3 protein once. The profile shows 5,500 to 6,500 distinct CDR3 sequences, over 50% of them singletons. Sequencing used T cells from blood (PBMCs), unsorted or a sorted subset (not recorded which), obtained before or after yellow fever vaccination (not recorded which). The receptors here all came from a woman aged 18-35 years who received the yellow fever vaccine. Each CDR3 is given with its conserved first and last residue. D genes are given only for firm matches. Only some rows state a clone size, as once, few, many or a class for expanded clones.

abundance: NA
v_gene: TRBV15
d_gene: NA
j_gene: TRBJ1-4
CDR3nt: TGTGCCACCAGCAGCCCCGGGACGGAGAATGAAAAACTGTTTTTT
CDR3aa: CATSSPGTENEKLFF

abundance: NA
v_gene: TRBV11-1
d_gene: NA
j_gene: TRBJ2-1
CDR3nt: TGTGCCAGCAGCCCCGAGGGCAGCCTTAATGAGCAGTTCTTC
CDR3aa: CASSPEGSLNEQFF

abundance: NA
v_gene: TRBV4-1
d_gene: TRBD1
j_gene: TRBJ2-7
CDR3nt: TGCGCCAGCAGCCAAGAAAATCGACAGGGGGTGTACGAGCAGTACTTC
CDR3aa: CASSQENRQGVYEQYF

abundance: NA
v_gene: TRBV10-3
d_gene: TRBD1
j_gene: TRBJ2-3
CDR3nt: TGTGCCACCTGGACAGGGAGCACAGATACGCAGTATTTT
CDR3aa: CATWTGSTDTQYF

abundance: NA
v_gene: TRBV29-1
d_gene: TRBD1
j_gene: TRBJ1-6
CDR3nt: TGCAGCGTGGGGACAGACTATAATTCACCCCTCCACTTT
CDR3aa: CSVGTDYNSPLHF

abundance: NA
v_gene: TRBV2
d_gene: NA
j_gene: TRBJ2-5
CDR3nt: TGTGCCAGCAGTGAAAACAGGGAAGTCCCTTCAACCCAGTACTTC
CDR3aa: CASSENREVPSTQYF

abundance: once
v_gene: TRBV29-1
d_gene: NA
j_gene: TRBJ1-1
CDR3nt: TGCAGCGACCTACAAAACACTGAAGCTTTCTTT
CDR3aa: CSDLQNTEAFF

abundance: NA
v_gene: TRBV3-1
d_gene: NA
j_gene: TRBJ2-5
CDR3nt: TGTGCCAGCAGCCCCGCCCGGACACGCGTTAGCGAGACCCAGTACTTC
CDR3aa: CASSPARTRVSETQYF

abundance: NA
v_gene: TRBV7-3
d_gene: TRBD2
j_gene: TRBJ2-1
CDR3nt: TGTGCCAGCAGCTTTTCGCGGGAGGTGTCCAATGAGCAGTTCTTC
CDR3aa: CASSFSREVSNEQFF

abundance: NA
v_gene: TRBV2
d_gene: NA
j_gene: TRBJ2-7
CDR3nt: TGTGCCAGCAGTGAGGCCCTCCCGAGACCCGAGCAGTACTTC
CDR3aa: CASSEALPRPEQYF

abundance: NA
v_gene: TRBV12-3/TRBV12-4
d_gene: TRBD2
j_gene: TRBJ2-3
CDR3nt: TGTGCCAGCAGTTCGGCTAGCGGGAAAACAGATACGCAGTATTTT
CDR3aa: CASSSASGKTDTQYF

abundance: NA
v_gene: TRBV29-1
d_gene: NA
j_gene: TRBJ2-1
CDR3nt: TGCAGCGTAGAATTGGAGAGCTCCTACAATGAGCAGTTCTTC
CDR3aa: CSVELESSYNEQFF

abundance: NA
v_gene: TRBV20-1
d_gene: NA
j_gene: TRBJ1-2
CDR3nt: TGCAGCGCTCCGGCCCTCCTCTATGGCTACACCTTC
CDR3aa: CSAPALLYGYTF

abundance: NA
v_gene: TRBV9
d_gene: NA
j_gene: TRBJ1-2
CDR3nt: TGTGCCAGCAGCGTAGCCGGAGGGGGCTATGGCTACACCTTC
CDR3aa: CASSVAGGGYGYTF